This T cell receptor beta chain was observed in a study of blood T cell repertoires in COVID-19. The authors' processing: Reference gene primers were amplified, and this amplification served to estimate nucleated cell counts. Some clones are missing from TCRdb's copy, which holds only in-frame ones; the method was immunoSEQ multiplex PCR. V and J calls plus clone size are reproduced from that table; the DNA served to infer D and trimming. The sample lists 390,000 or so clones, around 89% occurring once. This CDR3 is 18 amino acids long. Germline V gives CDR1 LNHDA, CDR2 SQIVND (reference sequence). V shed 4 bases and J 0 bases; nucleotides not matched to a gene: 11.

This chain connects TRBV19 to TRBJ1-5; 8 positions agree with TRBD1. Sequenced material: peripheral blood. The sequence came from a man aged 18-30 years with active or convalescent COVID-19. This chain's CDR3 is CASSTGTGPQNSNQPQHF. CDR3 sequence (DNA): TGTGCCAGTAGTACCGGGACAGGTCCCCAGAATAGCAATCAGCCCCAGCATTTT.